A selection of T cell receptor beta chains follows, all from one sample in a study of cytomegalovirus exposure and HLA in healthy donors. Libraries were prepared by immunoSEQ multiplex PCR; TCRdb keeps only in-frame clonotypes and omits some of them. The profile shows about 110,000 clones, about 81% of them singletons. Sequenced: PBMCs. Every receptor here comes from a man aged 25 to 40 in good health and CMV-seropositive. The CDR3 runs from the conserved cysteine through the conserved F or W. A D gene is named only where the DNA matches it firmly. Size is stated for part of the rows, as once, few or many counts, or as a class when the clone is expanded.

cdr3_nt cdr3_aa v_call clone_size d_call j_call
TGTGCCAGCAGCTTAGGACCGGGCTCCTACAATGAGCAGTTCTTC CASSLGPGSYNEQFF TRBV7-2 few NA TRBJ2-1
TGTGCCAGCAGTGGACCGGGACAGGGTGACACCGGGGAGCTGTTTTTT CASSGPGQGDTGELFF TRBV7-9 NA TRBD1 TRBJ2-2
TGCAGCGTTGATCGTAAACGGCAGCGCTCCTACGAGCAGTACTTC CSVDRKRQRSYEQYF TRBV29-1 NA NA TRBJ2-7
TGTGCCAGCAGCTTAGACGTTTCGGCAACCTCGGGTTACGAGCAGTACTTC CASSLDVSATSGYEQYF TRBV7-8 NA NA TRBJ2-7
TGTGCCAGCAGCTTGGACAGGGGTCGGTATGGCTACACCTTC CASSLDRGRYGYTF TRBV5-5 NA TRBD1 TRBJ1-2
TGTGCCAGCAGTCCCCAGGGGGCGAGCCTTAGCACAGATACGCAGTATTTT CASSPQGASLSTDTQYF TRBV27 NA TRBD1 TRBJ2-3
TGTGCCAGCAGTTTATGGGGACCGGGACAGGCGCTCTCTGGGGCCAACGTCCTGACTTTC CASSLWGPGQALSGANVLTF TRBV27 once TRBD1 TRBJ2-6
TGTGCCTGGAGAAGCGGGGGCTATGGCTACACCTTC CAWRSGGYGYTF TRBV30 NA NA TRBJ1-2
TGTGCCAGCAGCTTGCCTAGCGGGGGGTCCACAGATACGCAGTATTTT CASSLPSGGSTDTQYF TRBV13 NA TRBD2 TRBJ2-3
TGTGCCAGCAGCGTAGCTACTGAAAACACCATATATTTT CASSVATENTIYF TRBV9 NA NA TRBJ1-3